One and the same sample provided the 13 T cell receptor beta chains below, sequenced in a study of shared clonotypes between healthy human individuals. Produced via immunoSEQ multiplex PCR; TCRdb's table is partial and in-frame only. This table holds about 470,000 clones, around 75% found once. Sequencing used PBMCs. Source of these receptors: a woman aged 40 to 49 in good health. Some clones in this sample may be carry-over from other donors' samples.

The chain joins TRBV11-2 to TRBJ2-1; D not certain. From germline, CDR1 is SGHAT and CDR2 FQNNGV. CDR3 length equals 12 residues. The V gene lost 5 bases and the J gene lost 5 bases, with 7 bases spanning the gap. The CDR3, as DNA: TGTGCCAGCAGCCTCCTAAACAATGAGCAGTTCTTC. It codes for CASSLLNNEQFF.

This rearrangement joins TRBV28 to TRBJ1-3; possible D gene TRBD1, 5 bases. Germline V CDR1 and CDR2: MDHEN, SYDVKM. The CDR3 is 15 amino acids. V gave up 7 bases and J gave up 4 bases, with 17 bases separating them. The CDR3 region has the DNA TGTGCCAGCACCCCTTCAGGGCCATACGGAAACACCATATATTTT. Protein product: CASTPSGPYGNTIYF. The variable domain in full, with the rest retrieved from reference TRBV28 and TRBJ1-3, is DVKVTQSSRYLVKRTGEKVFLECVQDMDHENMFWYRQDPGLGLRLIYFSYDVKMKEKGDIPEGYSVSREKKERFSLILESASTNQTSMYLCASTPSGPYGNTIYFGEGSWLTVV.

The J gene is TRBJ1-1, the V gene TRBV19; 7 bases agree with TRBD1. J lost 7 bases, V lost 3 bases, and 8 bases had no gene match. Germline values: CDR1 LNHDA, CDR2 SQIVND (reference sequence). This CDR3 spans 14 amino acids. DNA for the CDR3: TGTGCCAGTAGTATTGTCGGCAGGGGGATTGAAGCTTTCTTT. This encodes CASSIVGRGIEAFF.

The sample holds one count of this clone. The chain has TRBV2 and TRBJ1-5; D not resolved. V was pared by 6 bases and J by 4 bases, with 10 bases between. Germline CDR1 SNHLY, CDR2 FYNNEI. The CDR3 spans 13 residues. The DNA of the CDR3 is TGTGCCAGCAGGCAACAAGCAAATCAGCCCCAGCATTTT. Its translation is CASRQQANQPQHF.

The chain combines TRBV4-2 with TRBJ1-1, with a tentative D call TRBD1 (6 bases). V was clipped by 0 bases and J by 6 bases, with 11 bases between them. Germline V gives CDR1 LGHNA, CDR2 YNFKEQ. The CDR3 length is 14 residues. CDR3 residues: CASSQDPGAAEAFF. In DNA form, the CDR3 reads TGTGCCAGCAGCCAAGATCCGGGGGCGGCTGAAGCTTTCTTT.

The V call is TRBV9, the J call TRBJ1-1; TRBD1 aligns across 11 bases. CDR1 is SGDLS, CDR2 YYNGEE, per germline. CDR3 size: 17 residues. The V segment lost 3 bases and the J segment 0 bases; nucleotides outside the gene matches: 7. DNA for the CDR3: TGTGCCAGCAGCGCTAAGGACAGGGGGCTAATGAACACTGAAGCTTTCTTT. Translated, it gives CASSAKDRGLMNTEAFF.

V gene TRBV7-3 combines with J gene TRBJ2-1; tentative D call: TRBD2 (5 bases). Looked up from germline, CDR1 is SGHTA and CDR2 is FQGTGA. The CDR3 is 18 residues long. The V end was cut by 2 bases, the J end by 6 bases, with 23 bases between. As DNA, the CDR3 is TGTGCCAGCAGCTTATCTCCGGGGTCCTATATTTCGGCCAATGAGCAGTTCTTC. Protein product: CASSLSPGSYISANEQFF.

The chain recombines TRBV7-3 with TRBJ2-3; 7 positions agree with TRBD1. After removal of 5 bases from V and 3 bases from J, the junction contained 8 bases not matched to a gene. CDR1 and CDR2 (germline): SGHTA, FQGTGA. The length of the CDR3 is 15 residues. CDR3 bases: TGTGCCAGCAGCCTCGGACAGGTTAGGACAGATACGCAGTATTTT. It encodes CASSLGQVRTDTQYF.

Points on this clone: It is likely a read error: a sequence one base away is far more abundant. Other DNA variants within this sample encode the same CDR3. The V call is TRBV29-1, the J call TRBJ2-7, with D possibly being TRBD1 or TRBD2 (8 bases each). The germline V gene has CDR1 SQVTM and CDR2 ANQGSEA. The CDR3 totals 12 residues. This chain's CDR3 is CGGGTGELEQYF. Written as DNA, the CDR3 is TGCGGCGGGGGGACAGGCGAACTCGAGCAGTACTTC.

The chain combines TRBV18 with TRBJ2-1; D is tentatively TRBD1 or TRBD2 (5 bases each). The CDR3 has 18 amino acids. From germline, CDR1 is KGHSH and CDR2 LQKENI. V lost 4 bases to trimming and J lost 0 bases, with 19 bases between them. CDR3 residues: CASSRRTRAASSYNEQFF. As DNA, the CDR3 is TGTGCCAGCTCACGGAGGACAAGGGCCGCCAGCTCCTACAATGAGCAGTTCTTC. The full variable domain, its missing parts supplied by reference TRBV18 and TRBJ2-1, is NAGVMQNPRHLVRRRGQEARLRCSPMKGHSHVYWYRQLPEEGLKFMVYLQKENIIDESGMPKERFSAEFPKEGPSILRIQQVVRGDSAAYFCASSRRTRAASSYNEQFFGPGTRLTVL.

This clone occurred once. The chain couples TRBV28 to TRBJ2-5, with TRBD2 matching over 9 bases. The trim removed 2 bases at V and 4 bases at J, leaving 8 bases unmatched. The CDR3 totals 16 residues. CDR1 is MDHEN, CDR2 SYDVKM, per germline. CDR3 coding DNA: TGTGCCAGCAGTTTAGGGGTTAGCGGGAGTGGAGAGACCCAGTACTTC. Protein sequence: CASSLGVSGSGETQYF.

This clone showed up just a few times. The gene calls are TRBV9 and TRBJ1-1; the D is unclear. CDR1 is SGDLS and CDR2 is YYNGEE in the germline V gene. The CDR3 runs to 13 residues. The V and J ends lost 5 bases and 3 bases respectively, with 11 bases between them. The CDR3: CASSKAWDTEAFF. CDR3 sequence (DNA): TGTGCCAGCAGTAAAGCATGGGACACTGAAGCTTTCTTT. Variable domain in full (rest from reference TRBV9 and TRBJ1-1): DSGVTQTPKHLITATGQRVTLRCSPRSGDLSVYWYQQSLDQGLQFLIQYYNGEERAKGNILERFSAQQFPDLHSELNLSSLELGDSALYFCASSKAWDTEAFFGQGTRLTVV.

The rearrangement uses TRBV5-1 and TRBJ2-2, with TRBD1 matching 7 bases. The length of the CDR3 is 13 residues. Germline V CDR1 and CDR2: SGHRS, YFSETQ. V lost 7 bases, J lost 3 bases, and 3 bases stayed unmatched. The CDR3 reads CASGTEHTGELFF. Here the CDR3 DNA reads TGCGCCAGCGGGACAGAACACACCGGGGAGCTGTTTTTT.